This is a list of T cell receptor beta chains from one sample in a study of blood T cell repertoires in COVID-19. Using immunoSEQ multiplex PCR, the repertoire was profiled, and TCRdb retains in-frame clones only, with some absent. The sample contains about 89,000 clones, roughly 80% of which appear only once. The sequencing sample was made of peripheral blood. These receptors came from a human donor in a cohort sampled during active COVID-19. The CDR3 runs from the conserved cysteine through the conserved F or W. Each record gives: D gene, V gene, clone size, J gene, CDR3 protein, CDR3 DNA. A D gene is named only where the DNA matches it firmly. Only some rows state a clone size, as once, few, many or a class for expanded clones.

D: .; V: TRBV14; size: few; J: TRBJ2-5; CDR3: CASSQDLRAETQYF; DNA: TGTGCCAGCAGCCAAGATCTTCGAGCTGAGACCCAGTACTTC
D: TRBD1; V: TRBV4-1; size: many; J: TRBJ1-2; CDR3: CASSHRDRGANGYTF; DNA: TGCGCCAGCAGCCACAGGGACAGGGGAGCGAATGGCTACACCTTC
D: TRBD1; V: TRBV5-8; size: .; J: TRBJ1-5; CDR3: CASSRQGMSNQPQHF; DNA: TGTGCCAGCAGCCGACAGGGGATGAGCAATCAGCCCCAGCATTTT
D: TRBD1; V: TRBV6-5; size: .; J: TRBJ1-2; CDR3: CASKTGWTGDYGYTF; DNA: TGTGCCAGCAAAACCGGGTGGACAGGGGACTATGGCTACACCTTC
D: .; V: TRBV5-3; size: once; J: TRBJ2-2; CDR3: CARGSEDPTGELFF; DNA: TGTGCCAGGGGCTCGGAGGACCCCACCGGGGAGCTGTTTTTT
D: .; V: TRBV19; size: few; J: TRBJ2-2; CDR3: CASSTPGLHTGELFF; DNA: TGTGCCAGTAGTACGCCGGGACTCCACACCGGGGAGCTGTTTTTT
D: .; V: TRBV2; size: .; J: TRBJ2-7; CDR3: CASGRPEQYF; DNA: TGTGCCAGCGGGCGCCCCGAGCAGTACTTC
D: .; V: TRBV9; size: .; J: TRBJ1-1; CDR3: CASSVGGGGTEAFF; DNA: TGTGCCAGCAGCGTAGGAGGCGGGGGGACTGAAGCTTTCTTT
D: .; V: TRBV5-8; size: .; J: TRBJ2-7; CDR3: CASSLSAYEQYF; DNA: TGTGCCAGCAGCTTGTCAGCCTACGAGCAGTACTTC
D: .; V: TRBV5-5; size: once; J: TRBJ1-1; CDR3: CASSLAMAGYGNTEAFF; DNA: TGTGCCAGCAGCTTGGCCATGGCAGGGTACGGGAACACTGAAGCTTTCTTT
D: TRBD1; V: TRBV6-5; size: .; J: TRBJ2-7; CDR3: CASRPLDRDEQYF; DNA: TGTGCCAGCAGACCCTTGGACAGGGACGAGCAGTACTTC
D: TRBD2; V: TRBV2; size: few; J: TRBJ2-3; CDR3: CASRALAGGARTQYF; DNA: TGTGCCAGCAGAGCATTAGCGGGAGGAGCTAGGACGCAGTATTTT
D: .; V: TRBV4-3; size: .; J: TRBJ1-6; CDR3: CASSQLWGDAANSPLHF; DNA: TGCGCCAGCAGCCAACTCTGGGGGGACGCGGCTAATTCACCCCTCCACTTT
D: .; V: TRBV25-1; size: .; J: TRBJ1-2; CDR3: CASTPGVGYTF; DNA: TGTGCCAGCACCCCAGGGGTTGGCTACACCTTC
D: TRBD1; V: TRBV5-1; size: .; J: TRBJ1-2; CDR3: CASSLDGTGVGRAYGYTF; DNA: TGCGCCAGCAGCTTGGATGGGACAGGGGTAGGGAGGGCGTATGGCTACACCTTC
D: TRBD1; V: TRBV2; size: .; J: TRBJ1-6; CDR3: CASSQQTGSRSPLHF; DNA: TGTGCCAGCAGTCAGCAGACAGGGTCGCGTTCACCCCTCCACTTT
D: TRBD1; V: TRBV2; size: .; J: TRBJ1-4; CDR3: CASKGNRGEKLFF; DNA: TGTGCCAGCAAGGGGAACAGGGGTGAAAAACTGTTTTTT
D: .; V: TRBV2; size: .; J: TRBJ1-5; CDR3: CASSRTVGDQPQHF; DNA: TGTGCCAGCAGCAGGACTGTGGGCGATCAGCCCCAGCATTTT
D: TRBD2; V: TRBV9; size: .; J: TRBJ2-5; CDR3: CASSATSGETQYF; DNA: TGTGCCAGCAGCGCGACTAGCGGGGAGACCCAGTACTTC
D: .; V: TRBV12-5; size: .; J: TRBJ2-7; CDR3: CASAPGDRRSYEQYF; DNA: TGTGCTAGTGCCCCAGGAGACAGGCGCTCCTACGAGCAGTACTTC
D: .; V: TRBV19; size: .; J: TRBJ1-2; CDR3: CASRTPARTDYYGYTF; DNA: TGTGCCAGTAGGACCCCAGCCCGGACAGACTACTATGGCTACACCTTC
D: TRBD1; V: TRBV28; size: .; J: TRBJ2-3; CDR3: CASIRQGIDTQYF; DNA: TGTGCCAGCATACGACAGGGCATAGATACGCAGTATTTT
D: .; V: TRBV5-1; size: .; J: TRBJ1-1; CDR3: CASSLGAGNTEAFF; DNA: TGCGCCAGCAGTCTGGGCGCGGGGAACACTGAAGCTTTCTTT
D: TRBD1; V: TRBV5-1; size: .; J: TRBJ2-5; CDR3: CASSLGKGAAAIETQYF; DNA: TGCGCCAGCAGCTTGGGAAAGGGGGCCGCCGCAATAGAGACCCAGTACTTC
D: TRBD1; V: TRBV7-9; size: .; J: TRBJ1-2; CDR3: CASGDRDYGYTF; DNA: TGTGCCAGCGGTGACAGGGACTATGGCTACACCTTC
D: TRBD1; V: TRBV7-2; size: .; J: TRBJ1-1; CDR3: CASRPPGQGGQNTEAFF; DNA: TGTGCCAGCAGACCACCGGGACAGGGGGGACAGAACACTGAAGCTTTCTTT
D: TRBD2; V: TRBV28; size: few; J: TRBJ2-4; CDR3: CATLAGEDIQYF; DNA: TGTGCCACCCTAGCGGGAGAGGACATTCAGTACTTC
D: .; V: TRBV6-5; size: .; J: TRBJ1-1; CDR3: CATRRAANTEAFF; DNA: TGTGCCACCCGACGTGCGGCTAACACTGAAGCTTTCTTT
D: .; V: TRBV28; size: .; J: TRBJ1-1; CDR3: CASQVQGFLTEAFF; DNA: TGTGCCAGCCAGGTCCAGGGATTTCTCACTGAAGCTTTCTTT
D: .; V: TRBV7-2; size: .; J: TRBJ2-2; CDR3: CASSLGTARSGELFF; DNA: TGTGCCAGCAGCTTAGGAACCGCCCGGTCCGGGGAGCTGTTTTTT
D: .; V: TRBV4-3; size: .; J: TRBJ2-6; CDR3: CASSPPGSGANVLTF; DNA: TGCGCCAGCAGCCCGCCAGGGTCTGGGGCCAACGTCCTGACTTTC
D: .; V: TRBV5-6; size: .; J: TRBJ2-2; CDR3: CASSFLGTTTGELFF; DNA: TGTGCCAGCAGCTTCCTGGGGACAACAACCGGGGAGCTGTTTTTT
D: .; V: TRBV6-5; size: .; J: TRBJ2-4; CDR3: CASTDGGQGKNIQYF; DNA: TGTGCCAGCACCGATGGGGGACAAGGCAAAAACATTCAGTACTTC
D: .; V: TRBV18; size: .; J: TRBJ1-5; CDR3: CASSKTVQKQPQHF; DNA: TGTGCCAGCTCAAAGACAGTACAGAAGCAGCCCCAGCATTTT
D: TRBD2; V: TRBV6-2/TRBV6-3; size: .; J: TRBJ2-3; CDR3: CASSLLAGVRRGTDTQYF; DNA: TGTGCCAGCAGTTTACTAGCGGGAGTTAGGCGGGGCACAGATACGCAGTATTTT
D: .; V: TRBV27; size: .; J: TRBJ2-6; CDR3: CASSQKTVSSGANVLTF; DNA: TGTGCCAGCAGTCAAAAGACAGTGTCCTCTGGGGCCAACGTCCTGACTTTC
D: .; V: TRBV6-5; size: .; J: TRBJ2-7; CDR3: CASSSPVSYEQYF; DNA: TGTGCCAGCAGTTCCCCAGTCTCCTACGAGCAGTACTTC
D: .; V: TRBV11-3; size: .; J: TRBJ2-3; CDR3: CASSFGVGTDTQYF; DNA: TGTGCCAGCAGCTTCGGGGTAGGCACAGATACGCAGTATTTT
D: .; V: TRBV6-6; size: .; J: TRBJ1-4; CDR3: CASSYGRGASEKLFF; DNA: TGTGCCAGCAGTTACGGTCGGGGGGCTAGTGAAAAACTGTTTTTT
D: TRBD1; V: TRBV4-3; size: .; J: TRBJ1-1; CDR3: CASRMGQGRTEAFF; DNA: TGCGCCAGCAGGATGGGACAGGGGCGGACTGAAGCTTTCTTT
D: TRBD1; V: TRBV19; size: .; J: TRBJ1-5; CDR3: CASSEDRGGNQPQHF; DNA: TGTGCCAGTAGTGAGGACAGGGGAGGCAATCAGCCCCAGCATTTT
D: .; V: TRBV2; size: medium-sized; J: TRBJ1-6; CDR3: CASRSRSSYNSPLHF; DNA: TGTGCCAGCAGATCACGGAGCTCCTATAATTCACCCCTCCACTTT
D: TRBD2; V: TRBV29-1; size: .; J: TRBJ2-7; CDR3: CSVEDLGRETYF; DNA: TGCAGCGTTGAAGATCTGGGGCGGGAGACGTACTTC
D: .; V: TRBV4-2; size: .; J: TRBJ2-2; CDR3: CASSQDIDSTGELFF; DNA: TGTGCCAGCAGCCAAGATATAGATAGCACCGGGGAGCTGTTTTTT
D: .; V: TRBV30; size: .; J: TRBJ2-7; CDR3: CAWRGRGMEEQYF; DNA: TGTGCCTGGAGGGGACGCGGGATGGAAGAGCAGTACTTC